Given below is one T cell receptor (beta chain) in context. This CDR3 is 15 amino acids long. Germline CDR1 MNHEY, CDR2 SVGAGI. Between the trimmed V and J ends, which lost 0 bases and 8 bases, there was a span of 16 bases. The protocol was immunoSEQ multiplex PCR, while the TCRdb copy is restricted to in-frame clones and leaves out a portion. This sample carries over a million clones, around 98% of them seen once, and the ten largest clones take around 0.45%. This sample was included in a study of shared clonotypes between healthy human individuals. Subsets obtained from CD4+ cells comprised CD45RA+ naive and CD45RA-negative memory cells.

The sequenced sample consisted of naive CD4+ T cells sorted from blood. Sample subset: CD45RA+ positively selected. The sequence came from a young man in good health. The chain combines TRBV6-5 with TRBJ1-2; D ambiguous. CDR3 sequence: CASSYSPRDLGGYTF. CDR3 sequence (DNA): TGTGCCAGCAGTTACTCACCTCGGGATTTGGGGGGCTACACCTTC.